This TCR beta chain is from a study of memory CD4+ T cells and cytomegalovirus serostatus. Study overall: Donors were healthy Belgian adults, fewer than ten CMV seropositive and about two dozen seronegative.

Single viable CD3+CD4+CD8-CD45RO+ cells were sorted as the memory CD4+ T cells. CD4+ T cells were isolated by positive magnetic selection. Data came from immunoSEQ multiplex PCR; TCRdb stores just in-frame clones and leaves some out. Among under 40,000 clones listed, 79% were seen once. The germline V gene encodes CDR1 MDHEN and CDR2 SYDVKM. The CDR3 has 16 residues. The V gene end was trimmed by 3 bases and the J gene end by 7 bases; junction bases not matched to a gene: 4. Sequenced sample: memory CD4+ T cells from blood. The clonotype originates from an adult in good health and CMV-seropositive. The V gene is TRBV28, the J gene TRBJ2-1, with 15 nucleotides matching TRBD2. The CDR3 region is CASSLPGTSGRNEQFF. The CDR3 bases are TGTGCCAGCAGTTTGCCCGGGACTAGCGGGAGGAATGAGCAGTTCTTC. Supplemented by reference TRBV28 and TRBJ2-1, the full variable domain reads DVKVTQSSRYLVKRTGEKVFLECVQDMDHENMFWYRQDPGLGLRLIYFSYDVKMKEKGDIPEGYSVSREKKERFSLILESASTNQTSMYLCASSLPGTSGRNEQFFGPGTRLTVL.